This T cell receptor beta chain was profiled in a study of cytomegalovirus exposure and HLA in healthy donors. The CDR3 is made up of 15 amino acids. CDR1 and CDR2 (germline): MNHEY, SVGAGI. V shed 8 bases, J shed 10 bases, and the junction held 10 bases outside the gene matches. PCR amplification relied on 60 Vbeta primers (plus 13 Jbeta primers). TCRdb keeps only in-frame clones here, not all; method: immunoSEQ multiplex PCR. The sample yields around 130,000 clones, roughly four fifths seen once. The sequencing sample was made of PBMCs. This receptor was identified in a woman between 50 and 59 years old in good health and CMV-seronegative. The chain uses TRBV6-5 and TRBJ2-1, with TRBD2 identical over 14 bases. This chain's CDR3 is CASFAGLAGVREQFF. CDR3 nucleotides: TGTGCCAGCTTTGCGGGACTAGCGGGAGTAAGAGAGCAGTTCTTC.